The 7 T cell receptor beta chains presented below share a single source sample, sequenced in a study of Ad26.COV2.S vaccination and SARS-CoV-2 variants. Sequenced by immunoSEQ multiplex PCR; TCRdb stores in-frame clones only, minus some. The data show fewer than 900,000 clones, about 89% seen once. Sample treatment: roughly 20 received Ad26.COV2.S at low or high dose, single or two shots; about five received placebo; per-sample allocation not given. All samples were drawn on day 63, counting from the first vaccine or placebo injection. The source was peripheral blood, collected in a trial of Ad26.COV2.S vaccine versus placebo. These receptors originate from a person aged 18 to 65 who received the Ad26.COV2.S COVID-19 vaccine or a placebo.

V gene TRBV5-1 combines with J gene TRBJ2-6, with D tentatively TRBD1 (5 bases). From germline, CDR1 is SGHRS and CDR2 YFSETQ. With 1 base removed from V and 3 bases from J, the gap between germline ends came to 8 bases. This CDR3 has 15 amino acids. The CDR3 coding sequence is TGCGCCAGCAGCTTGCAGGGTAATGGGGCCAACGTCCTGACTTTC. This gives the protein CASSLQGNGANVLTF.

V gene TRBV24-1 combines with J gene TRBJ2-7; D ambiguous. Trimming cost V 9 bases and J 6 bases, with 17 bases left between them. CDR1 KGHDR and CDR2 SFDVKD come from the germline V gene. This CDR3 has 13 amino acids. Here the CDR3 reads CATPDRAFTEQYF. DNA for the CDR3: TGTGCCACCCCCGATAGAGCCTTTACCGAGCAGTACTTC.

The chain employs TRBV11-2 and TRBJ2-6; D unclear. The CDR3 has 15 residues. The germline CDR1 and CDR2 sequences are SGHAT and FQNNGV. Trimming pared 4 bases from V and 0 bases from J, leaving 7 bases between. The CDR3 reads CASSSYTSGANVLTF. CDR3 DNA: TGTGCCAGCAGCTCCTACACCTCTGGGGCCAACGTCCTGACTTTC. Full variable domain (missing parts from reference TRBV11-2 and TRBJ2-6): EAGVAQSPRYKIIEKRQSVAFWCNPISGHATLYWYQQILGQGPKLLIQFQNNGVVDDSQLPKDRFSAERLKGVDSTLKIQPAKLEDSAVYLCASSSYTSGANVLTFGAGSRLTVL.

V usage is TRBV11-2 and J usage is TRBJ1-6; D unresolved. Looked up from germline, CDR1 is SGHAT and CDR2 is FQNNGV. The CDR3 has 16 amino acids. The V and J ends lost 3 bases and 0 bases respectively, with 9 bases between them. The CDR3 DNA reads as TGTGCCAGCAGCTTCGTAGTGAGCTCCTATAATTCACCCCTCCACTTT. This codes for CASSFVVSSYNSPLHF.

The chain combines TRBV5-6 with TRBJ1-2; D is unresolved. CDR3 size: 13 residues. Trimming left V 4 bases short and J 1 base short, with 8 bases between. Germline V gene data show CDR1 as SGHDT and CDR2 as YYEEEE. The CDR3 here is CASSRRINYGYTF. The CDR3 nucleotides are TGTGCCAGCAGCCGCAGGATTAACTATGGCTACACCTTC.

The chain links TRBV6-5 to TRBJ1-5; no clear D gene. Germline CDR1 MNHEY, CDR2 SVGAGI. The CDR3 is 11 amino acids. Trimming removed 7 bases from V and 6 bases from J, with 7 bases in between. The CDR3 region is CASTNFQPQHF. CDR3 coding DNA: TGTGCCAGCACCAACTTTCAGCCCCAGCATTTT.

The chain is built from TRBV25-1 and TRBJ2-5; 12 bases match TRBD2. Trimming took 0 bases from V and 5 from J; bases not matched to a gene: 4. The CDR3 contains 16 residues. CDR1 is MGHDK, CDR2 SYGVNS, per germline. CDR3 sequence (DNA): TGTGCCAGCAGTGAATACCGACTAGCGGGAGTGGAGACCCAGTACTTC. Its protein is CASSEYRLAGVETQYF.